This T cell receptor (beta chain) was captured in a study of cytomegalovirus exposure and HLA in healthy donors. With V trimmed by 2 bases and J by 8 bases, 8 bases remained unmatched. CDR1 is MGHDK, CDR2 SYGVNS, per germline. The CDR3 consists of 14 residues. Study results and caveats: Under in vitro conditions, a few CMV-associated chains were confirmed as specific for CMV antigens.

The PCR employed 60 Vbeta primers together with 13 Jbeta primers. Per the original data handling: Later analysis identified around 85 million unique TCR beta chains, 10 million to 12 million shared. The repertoire was sequenced with immunoSEQ multiplex PCR; TCRdb's copy has only in-frame clones and lacks some. The V and J calls and clone size were taken over from that table, and D and trimming were inferred from the DNA. The data contain about 210,000 clones, roughly 87% of them singletons. About this clone: As yet, its antigen is unknown.

This sequence originates from a middle-aged man in good health and CMV-seropositive. The chain employs TRBV25-1 and TRBJ1-1; 7 positions agree with TRBD1. Sequencing used PBMCs. CDR3 nucleotide sequence: TGTGCCAGCAGTGAACCCGGACAGGTTGTAGAAGCTTTCTTT. The encoded protein is CASSEPGQVVEAFF.